The source of this T cell receptor beta chain is a study of CD8 T cells in ankylosing spondylitis. This clonotype was picked up many times. Its antigen is not identified. Preparation of TCR beta libraries was done by quantitative 5'-RACE with molecular barcodes. Via MiXCR, TCRdb re-called the 5' RACE reads, giving one row per CDR3 protein. The sample yields tens of thousands of distinct CDR3 sequences, 2.5% to 3% seen once. Findings of the study overall: It appeared that ankylosing spondylitis blood was characterized by a TCR beta motif of roughly 8 highly homologous variants. According to the report, clones linked to the disease were significantly enriched in matched synovial fluid samples taken from ankylosing spondylitis patients. Before this, some motif variants had been reported in reactive arthritis synovial fluid and blood.

CDR1 MRHNA and CDR2 SNTAGT come from the germline V gene. CDR3 length equals 17 residues. Trimming left V 0 bases short and J 6 bases short, with 18 bases between. V and J are TRBV6-4 and TRBJ2-1; D is undetermined. The sequencing input was blood, either unsorted or a sorted T cell fraction (not recorded which). The clonotype comes from a female donor with ankylosing spondylitis or in good health (not recorded which). CDR3 in DNA: TGTGCCAGCAGTGACTCGACGAGTAACGGCCCACGCAATGAGCAGTTCTTC. Translated, it gives CASSDSTSNGPRNEQFF.